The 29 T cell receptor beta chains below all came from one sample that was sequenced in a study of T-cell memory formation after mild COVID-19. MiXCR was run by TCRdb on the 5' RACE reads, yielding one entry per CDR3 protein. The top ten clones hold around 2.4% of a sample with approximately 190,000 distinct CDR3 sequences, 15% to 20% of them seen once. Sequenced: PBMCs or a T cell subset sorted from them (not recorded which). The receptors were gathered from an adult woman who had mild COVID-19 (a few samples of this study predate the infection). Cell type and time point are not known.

The CDR3 coding sequence is TGCAGTGCTAGCCCCGCCGTATTTCCGGATACGCAGTATTTT. Its translation is CSASPAVFPDTQYF. The V and J genes are TRBV20-1 and TRBJ2-3; D is undetermined. Germline CDR1 reads DFQATT; CDR2 reads SNEGSKA (reference sequence). Trimming stripped 3 bases from V and 6 bases from J, with 16 bases between. The CDR3 contains 14 residues.

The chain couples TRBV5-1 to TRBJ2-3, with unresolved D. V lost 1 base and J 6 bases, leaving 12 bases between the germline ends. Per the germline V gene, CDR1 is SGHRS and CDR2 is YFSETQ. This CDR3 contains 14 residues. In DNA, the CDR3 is TGCGCCAGCAGCTTGATAGGTTATCGGGATACGCAGTATTTT. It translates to CASSLIGYRDTQYF.

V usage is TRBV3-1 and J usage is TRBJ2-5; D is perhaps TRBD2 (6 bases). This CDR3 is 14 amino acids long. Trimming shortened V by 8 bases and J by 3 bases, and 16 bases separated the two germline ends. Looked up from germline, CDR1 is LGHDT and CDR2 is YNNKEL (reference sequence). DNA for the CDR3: TGTGCCAGCCAACCCTCCGGGAGAAAAGAGACCCAGTACTTC. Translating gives CASQPSGRKETQYF.

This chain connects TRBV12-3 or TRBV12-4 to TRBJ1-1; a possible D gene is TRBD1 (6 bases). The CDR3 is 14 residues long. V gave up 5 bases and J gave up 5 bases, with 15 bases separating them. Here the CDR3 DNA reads TGTGCCAGCAGTCGACAGACAGGCAGTACTGAAGCTTTCTTT. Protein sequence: CASSRQTGSTEAFF.

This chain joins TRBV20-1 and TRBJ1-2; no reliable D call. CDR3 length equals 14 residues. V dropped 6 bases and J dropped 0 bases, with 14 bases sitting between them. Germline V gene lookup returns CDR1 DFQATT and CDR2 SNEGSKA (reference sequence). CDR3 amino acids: CSATRRLSNYGYTF. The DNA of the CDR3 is TGCAGTGCAACCAGACGGTTGTCTAACTATGGCTACACCTTC.

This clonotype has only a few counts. DNA of the CDR3: TGTGCCAGCAGCGGGAGAGGGAGGTCCACTGAAGCTTTCTTT. Translating it yields CASSGRGRSTEAFF. V usage is TRBV3-1 and J usage is TRBJ1-1; D is ambiguous. This CDR3 has 14 amino acids. V was shortened by 5 bases and J by 4 bases, with 14 bases between the two germline ends. CDR1 LGHDT and CDR2 YNNKEL come from the germline V gene (reference sequence).

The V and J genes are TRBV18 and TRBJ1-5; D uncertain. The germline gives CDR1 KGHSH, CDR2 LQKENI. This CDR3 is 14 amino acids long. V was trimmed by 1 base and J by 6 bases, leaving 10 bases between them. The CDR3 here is CASSPQGAAQPQHF. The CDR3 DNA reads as TGTGCCAGCTCACCACAGGGAGCCGCTCAGCCCCAGCATTTT.

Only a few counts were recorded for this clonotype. The CDR3 region is CASSRTGNSVPAQYF. Here the CDR3 DNA reads TGTGCCAGCAGCCGGACAGGGAACAGCGTCCCGGCCCAGTACTTC. V gene TRBV3-1 combines with J gene TRBJ2-5; 8 nucleotides align to TRBD1. Germline V gene sequence: CDR1 LGHDT, CDR2 YNNKEL (reference sequence). This CDR3 spans 15 amino acids. J gave up 9 bases and V 4 bases, and 13 bases lay outside the gene matches.

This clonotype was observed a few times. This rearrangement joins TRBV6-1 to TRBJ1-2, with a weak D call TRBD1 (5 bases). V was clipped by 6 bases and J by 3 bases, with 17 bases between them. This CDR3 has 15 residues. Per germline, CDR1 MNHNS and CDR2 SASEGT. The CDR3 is CASRLGTEPYYGYTF. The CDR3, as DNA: TGTGCCAGCAGGCTAGGGACGGAGCCCTACTATGGCTACACCTTC.

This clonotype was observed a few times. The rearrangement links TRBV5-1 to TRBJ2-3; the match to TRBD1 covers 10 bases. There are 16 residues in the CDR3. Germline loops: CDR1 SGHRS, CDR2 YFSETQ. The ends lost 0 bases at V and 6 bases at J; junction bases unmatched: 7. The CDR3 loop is CASSLATGGKPDTQYF. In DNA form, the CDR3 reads TGCGCCAGCAGCTTGGCGACAGGGGGCAAACCTGATACGCAGTATTTT.

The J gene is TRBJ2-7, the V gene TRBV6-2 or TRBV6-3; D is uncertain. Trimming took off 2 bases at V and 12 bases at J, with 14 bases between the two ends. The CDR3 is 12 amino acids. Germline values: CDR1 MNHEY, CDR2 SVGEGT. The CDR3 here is CASSYPSFLRYF. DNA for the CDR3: TGTGCCAGCAGTTACCCCTCATTCCTACGGTACTTC.

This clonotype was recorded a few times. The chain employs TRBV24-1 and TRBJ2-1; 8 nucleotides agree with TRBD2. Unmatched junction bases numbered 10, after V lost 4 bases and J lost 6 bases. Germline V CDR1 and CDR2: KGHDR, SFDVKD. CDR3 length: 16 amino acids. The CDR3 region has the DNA TGTGCCACCAGTGACGGACTAGCCGGAACATTCAATGAGCAGTTCTTC. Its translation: CATSDGLAGTFNEQFF.

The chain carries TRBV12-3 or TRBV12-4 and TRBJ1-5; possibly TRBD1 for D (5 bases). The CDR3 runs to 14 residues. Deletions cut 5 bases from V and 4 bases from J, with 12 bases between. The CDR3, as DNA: TGTGCCAGCAGTACTGACAGATTTAATCAGCCCCAGCATTTT. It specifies CASSTDRFNQPQHF.

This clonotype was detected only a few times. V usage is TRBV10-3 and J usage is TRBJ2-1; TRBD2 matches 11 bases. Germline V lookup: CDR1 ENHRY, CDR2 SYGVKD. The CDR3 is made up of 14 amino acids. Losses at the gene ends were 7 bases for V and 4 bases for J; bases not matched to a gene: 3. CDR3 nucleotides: TGTGCCATCAAGACTAGCGGGGCATACAATGAGCAGTTCTTC. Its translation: CAIKTSGAYNEQFF.

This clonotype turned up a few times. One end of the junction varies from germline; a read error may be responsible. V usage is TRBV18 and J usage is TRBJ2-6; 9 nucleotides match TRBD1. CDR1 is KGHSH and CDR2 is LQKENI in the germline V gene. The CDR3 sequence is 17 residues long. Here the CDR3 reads CASSSPGTGIGANVLTF. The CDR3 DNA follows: TGTGCCAGCTCATCACCCGGGACAGGGATTGGGGCCAACGTCCTGACTTTC.

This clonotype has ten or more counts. The CDR3 spells CASSLKAGRLADSSYNEQFF. In DNA form, the CDR3 reads TGTGCCAGCAGCTTAAAGGCGGGGAGGCTAGCGGACAGCTCCTACAATGAGCAGTTCTTC. This chain connects TRBV7-3 to TRBJ2-1, with D possibly matching TRBD2 (7 bases). The germline gives CDR1 SGHTA, CDR2 FQGTGA. The CDR3 loop spans 20 amino acids. The germline V and J ends were trimmed by 1 base and 0 bases, with 22 bases remaining between them. The full variable domain, its missing parts supplied by reference TRBV7-3 and TRBJ2-1, is GAGVSQTPSNKVTEKGKYVELRCDPISGHTALYWYRQSLGQGPEFLIYFQGTGAADDSGLPNDRFFAVRPEGSVSTLKIQRTERGDSAVYLCASSLKAGRLADSSYNEQFFGPGTRLTVL.

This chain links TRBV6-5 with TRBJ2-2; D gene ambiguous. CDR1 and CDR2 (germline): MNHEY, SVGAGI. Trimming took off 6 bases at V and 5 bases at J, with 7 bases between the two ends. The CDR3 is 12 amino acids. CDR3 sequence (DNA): TGTGCCAGCAGGAAAGGGACCGGGGAGCTGTTTTTT. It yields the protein CASRKGTGELFF.

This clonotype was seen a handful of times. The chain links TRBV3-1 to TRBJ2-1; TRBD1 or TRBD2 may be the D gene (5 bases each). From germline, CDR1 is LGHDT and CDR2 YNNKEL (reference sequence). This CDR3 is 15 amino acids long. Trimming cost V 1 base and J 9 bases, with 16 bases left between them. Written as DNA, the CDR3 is TGTGCCAGCAGCCAAGTGGGGACGGGGCAGGGTGAGCAGTTCTTC. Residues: CASSQVGTGQGEQFF.

The CDR3 is CASSLGAGWADTQYF. CDR3 DNA: TGTGCCAGCAGCCTAGGGGCAGGGTGGGCAGATACGCAGTATTTT. J is TRBJ2-3 and V is TRBV25-1, with a possible D match to TRBD1 (5 bases). V lost 6 bases and J 4 bases, leaving 17 bases between the germline ends. The CDR3 has 15 residues. Germline values: CDR1 MGHDK, CDR2 SYGVNS.

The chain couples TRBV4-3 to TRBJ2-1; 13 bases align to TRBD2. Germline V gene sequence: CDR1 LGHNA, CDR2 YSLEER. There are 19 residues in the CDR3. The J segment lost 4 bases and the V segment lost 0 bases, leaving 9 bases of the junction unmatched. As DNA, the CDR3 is TGCGCCAGCAGCCAAGAATGGACTAGCGGGAGCGGGATTTACAATGAGCAGTTCTTC. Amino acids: CASSQEWTSGSGIYNEQFF.

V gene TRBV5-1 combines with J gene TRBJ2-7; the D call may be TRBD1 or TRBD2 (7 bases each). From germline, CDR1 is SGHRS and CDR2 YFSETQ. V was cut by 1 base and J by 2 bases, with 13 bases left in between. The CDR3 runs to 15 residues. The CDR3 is CASSLRQGGTYEQYF. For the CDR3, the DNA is TGCGCCAGCAGCTTGAGACAGGGAGGGACCTACGAGCAGTACTTC.

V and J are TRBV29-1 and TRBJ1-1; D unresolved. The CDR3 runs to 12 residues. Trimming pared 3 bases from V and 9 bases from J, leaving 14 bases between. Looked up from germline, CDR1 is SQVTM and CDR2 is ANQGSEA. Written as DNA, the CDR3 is TGCAGCGTTGAGGGCGATCGGAACAAAGCTTTCTTT. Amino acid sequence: CSVEGDRNKAFF.

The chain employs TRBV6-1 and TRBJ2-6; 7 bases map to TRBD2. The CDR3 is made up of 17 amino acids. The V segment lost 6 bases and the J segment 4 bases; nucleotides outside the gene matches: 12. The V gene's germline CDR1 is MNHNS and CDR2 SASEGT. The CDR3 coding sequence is TGTGCCAGCAGCGGGGGGACGGCTACAACCGGGGCCAACGTCCTGACTTTC. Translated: CASSGGTATTGANVLTF.

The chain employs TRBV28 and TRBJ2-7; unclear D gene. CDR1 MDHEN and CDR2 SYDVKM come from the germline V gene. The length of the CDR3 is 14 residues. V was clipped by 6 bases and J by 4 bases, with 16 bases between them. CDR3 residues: CASSGPDSNYEQYF. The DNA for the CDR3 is TGTGCCAGCAGCGGGCCAGACTCGAATTACGAGCAGTACTTC.

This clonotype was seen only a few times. CDR3 protein: CASRSTGGAFF. For the CDR3, the DNA is TGTGCCAGCAGATCGACAGGAGGGGCTTTCTTT. The rearrangement joins TRBV12-3 or TRBV12-4 to TRBJ1-1; D is perhaps TRBD1 (6 bases). This CDR3 has 11 residues. V lost 6 bases to trimming and J lost 11 bases, with 13 bases between them.

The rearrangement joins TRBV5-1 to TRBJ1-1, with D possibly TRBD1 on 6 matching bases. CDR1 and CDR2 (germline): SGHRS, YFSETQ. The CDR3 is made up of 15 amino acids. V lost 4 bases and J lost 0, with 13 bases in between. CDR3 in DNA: TGCGCCAGCAGCCCGGCCGGGACACTGAACACTGAAGCTTTCTTT. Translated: CASSPAGTLNTEAFF.

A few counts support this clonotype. Here the CDR3 DNA reads TGTGCCAGCAGCTTAAGAGCAGGGCAAGAGACCCAGTACTTC. It yields the protein CASSLRAGQETQYF. The chain carries TRBV7-3 and TRBJ2-5; the D gene is possibly TRBD1 (5 bases). Germline V CDR1 and CDR2: SGHTA, FQGTGA. The CDR3 extends over 14 amino acids. With 1 base removed from V and 2 bases from J, the gap between germline ends came to 8 bases.

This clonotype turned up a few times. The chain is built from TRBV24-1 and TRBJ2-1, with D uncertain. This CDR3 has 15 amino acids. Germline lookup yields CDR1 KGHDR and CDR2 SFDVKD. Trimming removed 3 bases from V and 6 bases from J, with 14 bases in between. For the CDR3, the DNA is TGTGCCACCAGTGATCCGAGGACCCTCTCCAATGAGCAGTTCTTC. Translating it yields CATSDPRTLSNEQFF.

The CDR3 DNA sequence: TGCGCCAGCAGCTCGACGCTACAGGGCTACGAGCAGTACTTC. This encodes CASSSTLQGYEQYF. The chain carries TRBV5-1 and TRBJ2-7; weak D call: TRBD1 (6 bases). V was cut by 3 bases and J by 3 bases, with 13 bases left in between. CDR1 and CDR2 from the germline V gene are SGHRS and YFSETQ. This CDR3 spans 14 amino acids.